One sample yielded the 26 T cell receptor beta chains listed below, sequenced in a study of blood T cell repertoires in COVID-19. The method was immunoSEQ multiplex PCR; TCRdb's version includes in-frame clones alone and lacks a portion of them. The table includes 150,000 to 200,000 clones, roughly 87% detected once. Sequenced material: peripheral blood. Source of these receptors: a woman between 65 and 79 years old with COVID-19, enrolled during active disease.

The V gene is TRBV29-1, the J gene TRBJ2-5; a possible D gene is TRBD1 (6 bases). The CDR3 runs 12 residues. V gave up 4 bases and J gave up 2 bases, with 8 bases separating them. From germline, CDR1 is SQVTM and CDR2 ANQGSEA. In DNA, the CDR3 is TGCAGCGTTGGACAGGTACAAGAGACCCAGTACTTC. Its protein product is CSVGQVQETQYF.

This chain connects TRBV28 to TRBJ2-7; 9 bases fit TRBD1. CDR3 size: 12 residues. Germline V gives CDR1 MDHEN, CDR2 SYDVKM. The V segment lost 8 bases and the J segment 4 bases; nucleotides outside the gene matches: 3. CDR3 sequence (DNA): TGTGCCAGCCGGGACAGGGCTTACGAGCAGTACTTC. The encoded protein is CASRDRAYEQYF.

CDR3 nucleotides: TGTGCCAGCAGCCGACTAGCCGAGGGCTCCTACAATGAGCAGTTCTTC. Its protein is CASSRLAEGSYNEQFF. The rearrangement links TRBV5-4 to TRBJ2-1; the match to TRBD2 covers 7 bases. The ends lost 4 bases at V and 0 bases at J; junction bases unmatched: 7. Germline V gene data show CDR1 as SGHNT and CDR2 as YYREEE (reference sequence). This CDR3 spans 16 amino acids.

This sequence joins TRBV24-1 and TRBJ2-1; 9 nucleotides align to TRBD2. The CDR3 is 16 amino acids. Germline values: CDR1 KGHDR, CDR2 SFDVKD. The V and J ends lost 1 base and 4 bases, in that order; junction bases with no gene match: 4. CDR3 in DNA: TGTGCCACCAGTGATTTTGGCGGGAGGGAATACAATGAGCAGTTCTTC. Its translation is CATSDFGGREYNEQFF.

This sequence joins TRBV9 and TRBJ2-7; 8 bases match TRBD2. CDR3 length equals 15 residues. The trim removed 0 bases at V and 8 bases at J, leaving 10 bases unmatched. In germline, CDR1 is SGDLS, CDR2 YYNGEE. The CDR3 region is CASSVDNGLAGQQYF. For the CDR3, the DNA is TGTGCCAGCAGCGTAGATAATGGACTAGCCGGACAGCAGTACTTC.

This clone was counted only a few times. The rearrangement uses TRBV27 and TRBJ2-1; 14 bases agree with TRBD2. This CDR3 is 16 amino acids long. Trimming cost V 3 bases and J 7 bases; bases outside gene matches: 5. The germline V gene encodes CDR1 MNHEY and CDR2 SMNVEV (reference sequence). CDR3 region: CASSLRLAGGLNEQFF. The CDR3 coding sequence is TGTGCCAGCAGTTTGCGACTAGCGGGAGGGCTAAATGAGCAGTTCTTC.

The V gene is TRBV7-2, the J gene TRBJ1-2, with 9 bases matching TRBD1. The CDR3 has 16 residues. Germline V gene sequence: CDR1 SGHTA, CDR2 FQGNSA. The ends lost 2 bases at V and 8 bases at J; junction bases unmatched: 12. The CDR3 protein is CASSLLALGQGEGYTF. The CDR3 DNA sequence: TGTGCCAGCAGCTTATTAGCGTTGGGACAGGGTGAGGGCTACACCTTC.

The genes are TRBV6-5 and TRBJ2-7; D unclear. The CDR3 has 11 amino acids. CDR1 is MNHEY and CDR2 is SVGAGI in the germline V gene. V lost 6 bases to trimming and J lost 4 bases, with 7 bases between them. This CDR3 is CASRTGYEQYF. The DNA for the CDR3 is TGTGCCAGCAGGACTGGGTACGAGCAGTACTTC.

The CDR3 nucleotides are TGTGCCAGTAGGGGGCTACCCTTCCGGGACAGGGATTCGGGTAACGAGCAGTACTTC. It is translated as CASRGLPFRDRDSGNEQYF. J is TRBJ2-7 and V is TRBV9; TRBD1 aligns across 9 bases. The germline V gene encodes CDR1 SGDLS and CDR2 YYNGEE. The V gene end was trimmed by 8 bases and the J gene end by 5 bases; junction bases not matched to a gene: 26. The CDR3 loop spans 19 amino acids.

The CDR3 DNA sequence: TGTGCCAGCAGCATTGACAGGTCCACCGGGGAGCTGTTTTTT. Residues: CASSIDRSTGELFF. The chain carries TRBV6-6 and TRBJ2-2; D might be TRBD1 (6 bases). The CDR3 sequence is 14 residues long. Germline V gene lookup returns CDR1 MNHNY and CDR2 SVGAGI (reference sequence). V lost 6 bases and J lost 4, with 12 bases in between.

In DNA form, the CDR3 reads TGTGCCAGTAGTAAGCTAGCGGGAGACCCCTACGAGCAGTACTTC. It encodes CASSKLAGDPYEQYF. The chain recombines TRBV19 with TRBJ2-7; 10 bases fit TRBD2. Looked up from germline, CDR1 is LNHDA and CDR2 is SQIVND (reference sequence). The CDR3 has 15 residues. V trimming: 4 bases; J trimming: 2 bases; junction bases outside the gene matches: 5.

The chain is built from TRBV24-1 and TRBJ2-4; 8 bases fit TRBD2. J gave up 7 bases and V 4 bases, and 8 bases lay outside the gene matches. From germline, CDR1 is KGHDR and CDR2 SFDVKD. This CDR3 contains 15 residues. CDR3 coding DNA: TGTGCCACCAGTGACCGCGGGGGGCCGGGGAACATTCAGTACTTC. Protein: CATSDRGGPGNIQYF.

The chain has TRBV28 and TRBJ2-5; TRBD2 is a possible D gene (6 bases). The CDR3 has 15 residues. Germline loops: CDR1 MDHEN, CDR2 SYDVKM. V was clipped by 3 bases and J by 2 bases, with 13 bases between them. CDR3 in amino acids: CASSFGLGGQETQYF. As DNA, the CDR3 is TGTGCCAGCAGTTTCGGACTCGGGGGACAAGAGACCCAGTACTTC.

The DNA for the CDR3 is TGTGCCAGTAGTATATTAACCGGGGGTAGCAATCAGCCCCAGCATTTT. Translation gives CASSILTGGSNQPQHF. The chain couples TRBV19 to TRBJ1-5; D may be TRBD1 (5 bases). The CDR3 loop spans 16 amino acids. Germline V gives CDR1 LNHDA, CDR2 SQIVND (reference sequence). Trimming shortened V by 2 bases and J by 0 bases, and 11 bases separated the two germline ends.

About this clone itself: This sample also contains other DNA sequences that code for the same CDR3. The chain joins TRBV5-1 to TRBJ1-4; TRBD1 matches 9 bases. This CDR3 contains 14 residues. Germline CDR1 is SGHRS and CDR2 is YFSETQ. The trim removed 2 bases at V and 5 bases at J, leaving 1 base unmatched. The CDR3 protein is CASSFGTGNEKLFF. The CDR3 bases are TGCGCCAGCAGCTTCGGGACAGGGAATGAAAAACTGTTTTTT.

The chain uses TRBV18 and TRBJ2-5; a weak D match, TRBD1 (5 bases). V dropped 4 bases and J dropped 3 bases, with 6 bases sitting between them. CDR1 and CDR2 (germline): KGHSH, LQKENI. The CDR3 totals 12 residues. The CDR3: CASSQTEETQYF. The CDR3, as DNA: TGTGCCAGCTCACAGACAGAAGAGACCCAGTACTTC.

This sequence joins TRBV5-6 and TRBJ1-4, with a possible D match to TRBD1 (5 bases). CDR1 SGHDT and CDR2 YYEEEE come from the germline V gene. The CDR3 is 15 residues long. Trimming left V 0 bases short and J 13 bases short, with 19 bases between. CDR3 residues: CASSLGPYSLGGLFF. CDR3 in DNA: TGTGCCAGCAGCTTGGGTCCCTACTCCCTCGGGGGACTGTTTTTT.

The chain links TRBV28 to TRBJ1-5; D is perhaps TRBD1 (6 bases). The CDR3 runs to 13 residues. Trimming took 7 bases from V and 8 from J, leaving 15 bases between them. Germline V gives CDR1 MDHEN, CDR2 SYDVKM. In DNA form, the CDR3 reads TGTGCCAGCAAAGGGGGAGGGTTTGAGCCCCAGCATTTT. Amino acids: CASKGGGFEPQHF. The variable domain in full, with the rest retrieved from reference TRBV28 and TRBJ1-5, is DVKVTQSSRYLVKRTGEKVFLECVQDMDHENMFWYRQDPGLGLRLIYFSYDVKMKEKGDIPEGYSVSREKKERFSLILESASTNQTSMYLCASKGGGFEPQHFGDGTRLSIL.

The chain joins TRBV5-1 to TRBJ2-1; D is possibly TRBD2 (6 bases). Germline V gene data show CDR1 as SGHRS and CDR2 as YFSETQ. The ends were cut back, 7 bases at V and 4 bases at J, with 18 bases in the middle. The CDR3 totals 15 residues. CDR3 sequence reads: CASRNQGLAYNEQFF. Written as DNA, the CDR3 is TGCGCCAGCCGAAATCAGGGACTGGCTTACAATGAGCAGTTCTTC.

The chain carries TRBV6-2 or TRBV6-3 and TRBJ2-1, with 11 positions matching TRBD2. V was clipped by 5 bases and J by 5 bases; unmatched bases: 8. This CDR3 has 16 residues. The germline CDR1 and CDR2 sequences are MNHEY and SVGEGT. The CDR3 bases are TGTGCCAGCAGTACCTTTAAACTAGCGGGGGACAATGAGCAGTTCTTC. It yields the protein CASSTFKLAGDNEQFF.

The gene calls are TRBV9 and TRBJ2-7, with 14 bases identical to TRBD2. Germline lookup yields CDR1 SGDLS and CDR2 YYNGEE. Unmatched junction bases numbered 7, after V lost 2 bases and J lost 3 bases. CDR3 length: 17 residues. CDR3 bases: TGTGCCAGCAGCGTTGCCCCCGGGACTAGCGGGAGCTACGAGCAGTACTTC. The encoded protein is CASSVAPGTSGSYEQYF.

The chain employs TRBV5-4 and TRBJ2-5; possibly TRBD2 for D (5 bases). The CDR3 runs to 15 residues. Germline V CDR1 and CDR2: SGHNT, YYREEE (reference sequence). Deletions cut 3 bases from V and 0 bases from J, with 12 bases between. In nucleotides, the CDR3 is TGTGCCAGCAGCTCCTCGGGGTTGAACCAAGAGACCCAGTACTTC. It translates to CASSSSGLNQETQYF.

The chain is built from TRBV15 and TRBJ2-7; possible D gene TRBD1, 7 bases. CDR1 is LNHNV, CDR2 YYDKDF, per germline (reference sequence). This CDR3 region has 15 residues. V was trimmed by 1 base and J by 2 bases, leaving 12 bases between them. The CDR3 protein is CATSRAAGGTYEQYF. In DNA form, the CDR3 reads TGTGCCACCAGCAGAGCGGCAGGGGGGACCTACGAGCAGTACTTC.

This clone was detected only a few times. This chain's CDR3 is CASSSGGAINQPQHF. The CDR3 DNA is TGTGCCAGCAGCTCAGGGGGCGCGATCAATCAGCCCCAGCATTTT. The chain recombines TRBV7-2 with TRBJ1-5, with 8 bases fitting TRBD1. The CDR3 consists of 15 residues. The germline V gene has CDR1 SGHTA and CDR2 FQGNSA. Trimming at V came to 4 bases and at J to 3 bases, leaving 5 bases not matched to a gene.

V is TRBV5-1 and J is TRBJ1-5; TRBD1 matches 8 bases. V trimming: 2 bases; J trimming: 0 bases; junction bases outside the gene matches: 1. The length of the CDR3 is 15 residues. CDR1 and CDR2 from the germline V gene are SGHRS and YFSETQ. The CDR3: CASSLQGDSNQPQHF. CDR3 bases: TGCGCCAGCAGCTTACAGGGGGATAGCAATCAGCCCCAGCATTTT.

J is TRBJ2-6 and V is TRBV4-1, with D hard to call. The CDR3 covers 18 residues. The V gene's germline CDR1 is MGHRA and CDR2 YSYEKL. Trimming left V 5 bases short and J 0 bases short, with 17 bases between. The CDR3 nucleotides read TGCGCCAGCAGCTACCCGGGTTCCCTAAGCTCTGGGGCCAACGTCCTGACTTTC. It yields the protein CASSYPGSLSSGANVLTF.